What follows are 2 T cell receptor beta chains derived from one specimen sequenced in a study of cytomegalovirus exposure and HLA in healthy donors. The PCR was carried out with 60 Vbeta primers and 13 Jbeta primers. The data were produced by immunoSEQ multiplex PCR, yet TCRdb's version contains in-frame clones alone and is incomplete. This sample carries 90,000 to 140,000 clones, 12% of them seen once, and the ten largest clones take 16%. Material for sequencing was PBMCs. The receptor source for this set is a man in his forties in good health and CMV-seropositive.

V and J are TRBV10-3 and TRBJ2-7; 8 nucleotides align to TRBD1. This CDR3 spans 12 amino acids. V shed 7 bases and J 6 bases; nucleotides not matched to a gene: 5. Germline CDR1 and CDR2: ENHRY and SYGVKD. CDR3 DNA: TGTGCCATCACGGCAGGGGGCCCCGAGCAGTACTTC. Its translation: CAITAGGPEQYF.

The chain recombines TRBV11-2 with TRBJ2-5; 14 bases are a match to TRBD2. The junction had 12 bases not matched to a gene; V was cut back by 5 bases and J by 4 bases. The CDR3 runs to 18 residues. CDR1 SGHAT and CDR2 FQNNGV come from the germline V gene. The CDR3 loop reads CASSPPGGLAGVGETQYF. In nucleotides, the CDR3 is TGTGCCAGCAGCCCCCCGGGGGGACTAGCGGGAGTAGGAGAGACCCAGTACTTC.